One sample yielded the 15 T cell receptor beta chains listed below, sequenced in a study of CD8 T cells in Susac syndrome. RNA in amounts of about 0.45 to 1 ug was reverse transcribed with random hexamers. TCRdb called the immunoSEQ multiplex PCR reads again in MiXCR, with one record for every CDR3 protein. The sample has some 160,000 distinct CDR3 sequences, around 94% seen once; the top ten hold over 0.095%. Sample: CD4+ T cells from PBMCs. These receptor sequences come from a human donor with Susac syndrome.

This clonotype was detected only a few times. V gene TRBV5-5 combines with J gene TRBJ1-5; a weak D match, TRBD1 (6 bases). V shed 3 bases and J shed 4 bases, with 11 bases lying between them. CDR3 length equals 14 residues. The germline V gene encodes CDR1 SGHKS and CDR2 YYEKEE (reference sequence). This CDR3 is CASSSGQTNQPQHF. CDR3 sequence (DNA): TGTGCCAGCAGCTCCGGACAGACAAATCAGCCCCAGCATTTT.

The CDR3 region has the DNA TGCGCCAGCAGCCAAGGGGCGGGCTCTGGTGAGCAGTTCTTC. It codes for CASSQGAGSGEQFF. V usage is TRBV4-3 and J usage is TRBJ2-1, with D possibly matching TRBD2 (5 bases). The CDR3 runs 14 residues. Trimming took 1 base from V and 9 from J, leaving 13 bases between them. The germline V gene encodes CDR1 LGHNA and CDR2 YSLEER.

The chain couples TRBV6-6 to TRBJ1-1; 7 bases fit TRBD1. The CDR3 runs 14 residues. Germline CDR1 and CDR2: MNHNY and SVGAGI (reference sequence). V was pared by 6 bases and J by 2 bases, with 6 bases of the junction left unmatched. The CDR3 DNA follows: TGTGCCAGCAGCAACAGGGGAAGCAACACTGAAGCTTTCTTT. Translated: CASSNRGSNTEAFF.

This chain uses TRBV20-1 with TRBJ1-2, with 8 positions matching TRBD1. This CDR3 region has 11 residues. CDR1 is DFQATT and CDR2 is SNEGSKA in the germline V gene (reference sequence). V was clipped by 1 base and J by 14 bases; unmatched bases: 6. CDR3 bases: TGCAGTGCTAGAGTGACAGGGGATCAAACCTTC. Translated: CSARVTGDQTF.

The genes are TRBV20-1 and TRBJ1-2, with TRBD1 matching 7 bases. V lost 0 bases to trimming and J lost 8 bases; unmatched junction nucleotides: 3. There are 12 residues in the CDR3. CDR1 is DFQATT, CDR2 SNEGSKA, per germline (reference sequence). CDR3 region: CSARETGRGYTF. In DNA, the CDR3 is TGCAGTGCTAGAGAGACAGGGAGAGGCTACACCTTC.

A few counts support this clonotype. The chain employs TRBV11-1 and TRBJ1-1; 8 bases are shared with TRBD1. CDR1 SGHAT and CDR2 FQDESV come from the germline V gene (reference sequence). J gave up 3 bases and V 5 bases, and 2 bases lay outside the gene matches. This CDR3 is 13 amino acids long. The CDR3 DNA is TGTGCCAGCAGCCCGGACAGGGACACTGAAGCTTTCTTT. It codes for CASSPDRDTEAFF. Looking up the rest from reference TRBV11-1 and TRBJ1-1 gives the full variable domain: EAEVAQSPRYKITEKSQAVAFWCDPISGHATLYWYRQILGQGPELLVQFQDESVVDDSQLPKDRFSAERLKGVDSTLKIQPAELGDSAMYLCASSPDRDTEAFFGQGTRLTVV.

V is TRBV6-2 or TRBV6-3 and J is TRBJ2-5; possibly TRBD2 for D (6 bases). The CDR3 runs 13 residues. The germline gives CDR1 MNHEY, CDR2 SVGEGT. V lost 7 bases, J lost 6 bases, and 15 bases lay in between. The CDR3 bases are TGTGCCAGCATCGCTAGCGACAGTCAGACCCAGTACTTC. Its protein product is CASIASDSQTQYF.

The V gene is TRBV2, the J gene TRBJ1-2; D unresolved. CDR1 SNHLY and CDR2 FYNNEI come from the germline V gene. V was pared by 2 bases and J by 3 bases, with 16 bases between. This CDR3 is built from 16 residues. CDR3 loop: CASSELEGWNDYGYTF. CDR3 nucleotides: TGTGCCAGCAGTGAATTGGAGGGATGGAACGACTATGGCTACACCTTC.

The chain recombines TRBV6-1 with TRBJ2-3; 8 nucleotides align to TRBD1. The germline V gene encodes CDR1 MNHNS and CDR2 SASEGT. This CDR3 is built from 16 residues. V dropped 6 bases and J dropped 2; count of bases not matched to a gene: 10. The CDR3 nucleotides read TGTGCCAGCAGGGGGCACAAGACAGGGGACACAGATACGCAGTATTTT. This sequence encodes CASRGHKTGDTDTQYF.

The genes are TRBV2 and TRBJ1-2; D unresolved. Trimming stripped 5 bases from V and 4 bases from J, with 14 bases between. The length of the CDR3 is 14 residues. CDR1 is SNHLY, CDR2 FYNNEI, per germline. CDR3 bases: TGTGCCAGCAGTATTAGCGGGGAGGCCTATGGCTACACCTTC. Its protein is CASSISGEAYGYTF.

V usage is TRBV14 and J usage is TRBJ1-1; D possibly corresponds to TRBD1 (6 bases). Trimming took off 2 bases at V and 4 bases at J, with 14 bases between the two ends. Looked up from germline, CDR1 is SGHDN and CDR2 is FVKESK. This CDR3 is built from 15 residues. The CDR3 coding sequence is TGTGCCAGCAGCCAACTACCGGACAGCCGCACTGAAGCTTTCTTT. It codes for CASSQLPDSRTEAFF.

This chain links TRBV29-1 with TRBJ1-1; D unclear. V lost 7 bases and J lost 5, with 17 bases in between. The germline CDR1 and CDR2 sequences are SQVTM and ANQGSEA. The CDR3 is 13 amino acids. This CDR3 is CSGATERSTEAFF. The CDR3 bases are TGCAGCGGGGCGACGGAGAGGAGTACTGAAGCTTTCTTT.

The chain combines TRBV20-1 with TRBJ2-1; 12 nucleotides line up with TRBD2. In germline, CDR1 is DFQATT, CDR2 SNEGSKA (reference sequence). The CDR3 is 15 amino acids. The V and J ends lost 0 bases and 9 bases, in that order; junction bases with no gene match: 6. The CDR3 bases are TGCAGTGCTAGAGACCCTAGCGGGGGGGCGAGTGAGCAGTTCTTC. It yields the protein CSARDPSGGASEQFF.

The chain employs TRBV20-1 and TRBJ1-4, with 7 bases matching TRBD1. Germline V lookup: CDR1 DFQATT, CDR2 SNEGSKA (reference sequence). The junction had 8 bases not matched to a gene; V was cut back by 5 bases and J by 8 bases. CDR3 length equals 13 residues. The CDR3 spells CSAYRQGGEKLFF. CDR3 sequence (DNA): TGCAGTGCTTACCGACAGGGCGGGGAAAAACTGTTTTTT.

The gene calls are TRBV30 and TRBJ2-3; 9 bases match TRBD2. This CDR3 region has 15 residues. The trim removed 2 bases at V and 0 bases at J, leaving 3 bases unmatched. Germline loops: CDR1 GTSNPN, CDR2 SVGIG (reference sequence). The CDR3 DNA reads as TGTGCCTGGAGTCGACTAGCGGCTAGCACAGATACGCAGTATTTT. Residues: CAWSRLAASTDTQYF. The variable domain in full, with the rest retrieved from reference TRBV30 and TRBJ2-3, is SQTIHQWPATLVQPVGSPLSLECTVEGTSNPNLYWYRQAAGRGLQLLFYSVGIGQISSEVPQNLSASRPQDRQFILSSKKLLLSDSGFYLCAWSRLAASTDTQYFGPGTRLTVL.